A single sample is the source of the 11 T cell receptor beta chains below, sequenced in a study of shared clonotypes between healthy human individuals. The table came from immunoSEQ multiplex PCR; TCRdb's copy has only in-frame clones and leaves some out. The sample yields roughly 660,000 clones, less than 95% seen once. Sample: memory CD8+ T cells from PBMCs. The subset was: CD45RO+ cells pooled with CCR7-negative TemRA cells. The receptors here all came from a man aged 18 to 29 in good health. Some clones in this sample may be carry-over from other donors' samples.

This clone has only one observation. The chain uses TRBV7-2 and TRBJ1-5; maybe TRBD1 (6 bases). This CDR3 has 18 amino acids. Germline V gene data show CDR1 as SGHTA and CDR2 as FQGNSA. Deletions cut 5 bases from V and 0 bases from J, with 20 bases between. CDR3 sequence: CASSPSGGPLYSNQPQHF. Here the CDR3 DNA reads TGTGCCAGCAGCCCCAGTGGGGGGCCCCTATATAGCAATCAGCCCCAGCATTTT.

V usage is TRBV4-3 and J usage is TRBJ2-7, with D uncertain. The CDR3 sequence is 15 residues long. Germline lookup yields CDR1 LGHNA and CDR2 YSLEER. The V gene lost 1 base and the J gene lost 1 base, with 11 bases spanning the gap. The DNA of the CDR3 is TGCGCCAGCAGCCAAGTTTACGGAACTTCCTACGAGCAGTACTTC. Encoded protein: CASSQVYGTSYEQYF.

V is TRBV27 and J is TRBJ2-2; TRBD1 matches at 8 bases. With 10 bases clipped from V and 2 bases from J, the junction kept 6 bases outside the gene matches. CDR3 length: 14 residues. Per germline, CDR1 MNHEY and CDR2 SMNVEV (reference sequence). CDR3 residues: CATQDRVNTGELFF. The CDR3 region has the DNA TGTGCCACTCAGGACAGGGTTAACACCGGGGAGCTGTTTTTT.

J is TRBJ2-2 and V is TRBV9, with D uncertain. The germline V gene encodes CDR1 SGDLS and CDR2 YYNGEE. Trimming removed 0 bases at V and 3 bases at J, with 9 bases between. The CDR3 has 15 residues. CDR3 in amino acids: CASSVGGGYTGELFF. CDR3 DNA sequence: TGTGCCAGCAGCGTAGGCGGCGGTTACACCGGGGAGCTGTTTTTT. Complete variable domain (other parts from reference TRBV9 and TRBJ2-2): DSGVTQTPKHLITATGQRVTLRCSPRSGDLSVYWYQQSLDQGLQFLIQYYNGEERAKGNILERFSAQQFPDLHSELNLSSLELGDSALYFCASSVGGGYTGELFFGEGSRLTVL.

This clone was seen once. V and J are TRBV19 and TRBJ1-1; unclear D gene. CDR3 length equals 14 residues. V lost 5 bases, J lost 8 bases, and 18 bases lay in between. The germline CDR1 and CDR2 sequences are LNHDA and SQIVND (reference sequence). The CDR3 nucleotides read TGTGCCAGTAGTCCGCTCGCTCGGACGGTCGAAGCTTTCTTT. Its protein is CASSPLARTVEAFF.

The rearrangement uses TRBV7-6 and TRBJ1-1; weak D call: TRBD1 (5 bases). The V gene's germline CDR1 is SGHVS and CDR2 FNYEAQ. V gave up 1 base and J gave up 4 bases, with 10 bases separating them. This CDR3 contains 14 residues. Here the CDR3 DNA reads TGTGCCAGCAGCTTAGGGGGAGGGACCACTGAAGCTTTCTTT. This gives the protein CASSLGGGTTEAFF.

The table lists this clone with a count of one. The genes are TRBV9 and TRBJ2-7; weak D call: TRBD2 (5 bases). The CDR3 runs 15 residues. Trimming removed 3 bases at V and 2 bases at J, with 15 bases between. The germline gives CDR1 SGDLS, CDR2 YYNGEE. The CDR3 DNA reads as TGTGCCAGCAGCGGAGGACTCAGCCCCACCTACGAGCAGTACTTC. Amino acids: CASSGGLSPTYEQYF. Variable domain in full (rest from reference TRBV9 and TRBJ2-7): DSGVTQTPKHLITATGQRVTLRCSPRSGDLSVYWYQQSLDQGLQFLIQYYNGEERAKGNILERFSAQQFPDLHSELNLSSLELGDSALYFCASSGGLSPTYEQYFGPGTRLTVT.

This sequence joins TRBV6-5 and TRBJ2-5, with 12 bases lining up with TRBD2. Germline CDR1 MNHEY, CDR2 SVGAGI. This CDR3 region has 15 residues. V lost 7 bases to trimming and J lost 5 bases; unmatched junction nucleotides: 8. CDR3 loop: CASTQLAGGFETQYF. CDR3 coding DNA: TGTGCCAGCACCCAACTAGCGGGAGGTTTTGAGACCCAGTACTTC.

The chain joins TRBV27 to TRBJ2-7; D gene ambiguous. This CDR3 comprises 16 residues. Germline V lookup: CDR1 MNHEY, CDR2 SMNVEV (reference sequence). V was clipped by 7 bases and J by 4 bases, with 23 bases between them. The CDR3 spells CASTTSPGAPLYEQYF. The DNA of the CDR3 is TGTGCCAGCACCACCTCGCCAGGTGCCCCATTATACGAGCAGTACTTC.

The rearrangement links TRBV7-9 to TRBJ2-7; unclear D gene. Trimming removed 4 bases from V and 2 bases from J, with 15 bases in between. The CDR3 totals 15 residues. From germline, CDR1 is SEHNR and CDR2 FQNEAQ (reference sequence). The CDR3 sequence: CASSSPRALPYEQYF. CDR3 sequence (DNA): TGTGCCAGCAGCTCCCCCCGGGCCCTCCCCTACGAGCAGTACTTC.

The chain links TRBV7-7 to TRBJ2-1, with D uncertain. Germline V CDR1 and CDR2: SSHAT, FNYEAQ (reference sequence). Trimming removed 1 base from V and 6 bases from J, with 7 bases in between. The CDR3 sequence is 13 residues long. The CDR3 DNA reads as TGTGCCAGCAGCTTAGAGTTGGGCAATGAGCAGTTCTTC. This codes for CASSLELGNEQFF.